These T cell receptor beta chains were read from a single sample in a study of blood T cell repertoires in COVID-19. TCRdb's table, derived via immunoSEQ multiplex PCR, lists solely in-frame clones and lacks some. The data hold under 150,000 clones, with 77% observed a single time. Sequenced input: peripheral blood. These TCRs come from a woman between 45 and 65 years old with active or convalescent COVID-19. Both conserved end residues are part of each CDR3. A D gene is named only where the DNA matches it firmly. Clone size appears in some rows only: once, few, many, or a class for an expanded clone.

>-|TRBJ1-5|-|TRBV9
TGTGCCAGCAGCAAAGGGGATAGCAATCAGCCCCAGCATTTT
CASSKGDSNQPQHF
>-|TRBJ1-1|-|TRBV2
TGTGCCAGTAGACCCACGACTGGCATCATGAACACTGAAGCTTTCTTT
CASRPTTGIMNTEAFF
>few|TRBJ2-1|TRBD2|TRBV11-3
TGTGCCAGCAGCCTCGGGACTAGCGGGATCTACAATGAGCAGTTCTTC
CASSLGTSGIYNEQFF
>-|TRBJ1-1|-|TRBV6-5
TGTGCCAGCAGTCCCCAAGCGGGCACTGAAGCTTTCTTT
CASSPQAGTEAFF
>-|TRBJ1-4|-|TRBV28
TGTGCCAGCAGTACCCGGACAGCCCTAATACAAGAAAAACTGTTTTTT
CASSTRTALIQEKLFF
>-|TRBJ1-6|-|TRBV27
TGTGCCAGCAGTTTATCGCCAGGGGTAAATTCACCCCTCCACTTT
CASSLSPGVNSPLHF
>-|TRBJ2-3|-|TRBV7-2
TGTGCCAGCAGCTTACAGGGTCGAGTTGGGACAGATACGCAGTATTTT
CASSLQGRVGTDTQYF
>-|TRBJ2-1|TRBD1|TRBV10-3
TGTGCCATCAGTGAGTCTGCGACAGGGGCCGATGAGCAGTTCTTC
CAISESATGADEQFF
>-|TRBJ2-1|-|TRBV15
TGTGCCACCAGCAGAGATAGTGGCGGTTTGTCCTACAATGAGCAGTTCTTC
CATSRDSGGLSYNEQFF
>-|TRBJ1-6|-|TRBV19
TGTGCCAGTAGTATACAGGGCGCCAATTCACCCCTCCACTTT
CASSIQGANSPLHF
>few|TRBJ2-3|-|TRBV4-3
TGCGCCAGCAGCCAAATCACCATCAGGGCAGGGTTAGTGGATACGCAGTATTTT
CASSQITIRAGLVDTQYF
>-|TRBJ1-4|TRBD1|TRBV9
TGTGCCAGCAGCACAGGGACAGGGGGGAATGAAAAACTGTTTTTT
CASSTGTGGNEKLFF
>-|TRBJ2-7|TRBD1|TRBV5-1
TGCGCCAACAGCCGGGACAGGGGTAACGAGCAGTACTTC
CANSRDRGNEQYF
>-|TRBJ1-1|-|TRBV3-1/TRBV3-2
TGTGCCAGCAGCCAACCAGCGGGGGGCAGGGCTTTCTTT
CASSQPAGGRAFF
>-|TRBJ1-4|TRBD1|TRBV2
TGTGCCAGCAGTCTACAGGGGCGGAGTGAAAAACTGTTTTTT
CASSLQGRSEKLFF